This record covers a single TCR beta chain. Its matching antigen is unknown. The source of the sample is a study of radiation and T cells in renal cell carcinoma. Regarding the study as a whole: Top tumor clonotypes rose in blood 2 weeks post-radiation, then contracted.

Produced via immunoSEQ multiplex PCR; TCRdb's table is partial and in-frame only. This sample has some 150,000 clones, with roughly 87% found just once. Trimming pared 4 bases from V and 3 bases from J, leaving 4 bases between. Germline V gene lookup returns CDR1 SGHTA and CDR2 FQGNSA. The CDR3 runs 12 residues. The time point denotes: blood 2 weeks post-SBRT. The treatment: 15 Gy SBRT to primary tumor, nephrectomy 4 weeks later. The chain recombines TRBV7-2 with TRBJ1-3; no clear D gene. The sequences come from blood, collected from a patient whose treatment included radiotherapy and nephrectomy. The TCR was taken from a woman in her fifties or sixties with renal cell carcinoma. The CDR3 sequence is CASSSYGNTIYF. The DNA for the CDR3 is TGTGCCAGCAGCTCATATGGAAACACCATATATTTT.